What follows is one T cell receptor (beta chain) and its context. This specimen comes from a study of blood T cell repertoires in COVID-19. For the study at large: From T cells, B-cell-depleted T cells, or PBMCs came the material, which was cDNA or gDNA.

The V gene's germline CDR1 is ENHRY and CDR2 SYGVKD. CDR3 length equals 15 residues. J gave up 1 base and V 10 bases, and 12 bases lay outside the gene matches. Assay used: immunoSEQ multiplex PCR; TCRdb lists only in-frame clones, some missing. The sample has around 300,000 clones, approximately 91% seen once; the top ten hold roughly 2.3%. The material sequenced was peripheral blood. The sequence derives from a man aged 45-60 years with acute or convalescent COVID-19. The chain has TRBV10-3 and TRBJ2-5, with 7 bases that match TRBD2. The CDR3 loop reads CATTSPGGGQETQYF. The CDR3 DNA follows: TGTGCCACAACTTCCCCGGGGGGAGGCCAAGAGACCCAGTACTTC.